The clone carrying this TCR beta chain was observed at least ten times. Its matching antigen is unknown. Within a library made for alpha chains, this beta chain is off target, and its count is uninformative. TCRdb used MiXCR to reprocess the 5' RACE reads, holding one entry per CDR3 protein. The sample lists about 1,500 distinct CDR3 sequences; approximately 10% were seen once. This record belongs to a study of spatial heterogeneity in lung cancer. General study results and limits: Tumor mutation counts were tracked by expanded intratumoral alpha and beta TCR counts. Of the expanded TCRs, ubiquitous and regional counts tracked the counts of ubiquitous and regional nonsynonymous mutations, respectively.

The time point denotes: sample taken at primary tumor resection. A total of around 76 untreated early-stage non-small cell lung cancer patients served as donors. No cells were sorted before sequencing. The whole RNA sequenced was extracted from tumor, nontumor lung or frozen PBMC. The CDR3 consists of 14 residues. Germline CDR1 and CDR2: SGDLS and YYNGEE. Trimming took 3 bases from V and 1 from J; bases not matched to a gene: 2. The source material was lung tumor tissue, sampled at surgery. The receptor's source is a female donor with early-stage non-small cell lung cancer. The V gene is TRBV9, the J gene TRBJ2-3; 7 bases align to TRBD2. CDR3 coding DNA: TGTGCCAGCAGCGAAAGCGGGGGCACAGATACGCAGTATTTT. Protein sequence: CASSESGGTDTQYF.